Shown below are 20 T cell receptor beta chains from a single sample sequenced in a study of blood T cell repertoires in COVID-19. Repertoires were generated with immunoSEQ multiplex PCR, while TCRdb's copy carries only in-frame clones and drops some. The profile shows about 220,000 clones, approximately 81% of them singletons. The source material was peripheral blood. The receptors were sampled from a woman older than 75 with acute or convalescent COVID-19.

The gene calls are TRBV11-2 and TRBJ2-2; 8 bases align to TRBD1. V lost 0 bases and J lost 4; bases outside the gene matches: 10. The CDR3 length is 18 residues. The germline gives CDR1 SGHAT, CDR2 FQNNGV. The DNA of the CDR3 is TGTGCCAGCAGCTTAGAAGGGTCAGGGGGCAGTATCACCGGGGAGCTGTTTTTT. Its translation is CASSLEGSGGSITGELFF.

The chain carries TRBV27 and TRBJ1-2; weak D call: TRBD1 (6 bases). The length of the CDR3 is 13 residues. V was trimmed by 5 bases and J by 4 bases, leaving 11 bases between them. Germline lookup yields CDR1 MNHEY and CDR2 SMNVEV (reference sequence). The CDR3 protein is CASSPDSFYGYTF. CDR3 sequence (DNA): TGTGCCAGCAGTCCGGACAGCTTCTATGGCTACACCTTC.

The V and J genes are TRBV5-1 and TRBJ2-7; TRBD1 matches at 9 bases. CDR1 is SGHRS and CDR2 is YFSETQ in the germline V gene. Trimming at V came to 3 bases and at J to 4 bases, leaving 5 bases not matched to a gene. The CDR3 extends over 14 amino acids. The CDR3 DNA reads as TGCGCCAGCAGCTCAACAGGGGGCGTATACGAGCAGTACTTC. As protein: CASSSTGGVYEQYF.

The V gene is TRBV7-2, the J gene TRBJ2-7; possibly TRBD1 for D (5 bases). V was pared by 4 bases and J by 5 bases, with 12 bases between. Germline lookup yields CDR1 SGHTA and CDR2 FQGNSA. The CDR3 is made up of 13 amino acids. The CDR3 loop is CASSWQGSHEQYF. The CDR3 DNA follows: TGTGCCAGCAGCTGGCAGGGTTCCCACGAGCAGTACTTC.

The chain has TRBV19 and TRBJ1-2; 7 bases match TRBD1. CDR1 LNHDA and CDR2 SQIVND come from the germline V gene (reference sequence). With 7 bases clipped from V and 6 bases from J, the junction kept 8 bases outside the gene matches. The CDR3 is made up of 13 amino acids. CDR3 sequence (DNA): TGTGCCAGTAAGACCAGGGGGGAGGATGGCTACACCTTC. Protein product: CASKTRGEDGYTF.

V gene TRBV2 combines with J gene TRBJ1-2; D ambiguous. This CDR3 contains 11 residues. With 7 bases removed from V and 7 bases from J, the gap between germline ends came to 10 bases. Germline V lookup: CDR1 SNHLY, CDR2 FYNNEI. CDR3 DNA sequence: TGTGCCAGCAAACTTAGCCCTGGCTACACCTTC. It is translated as CASKLSPGYTF.

The rearrangement uses TRBV3-1 (or the pseudogene TRBV3-2) and TRBJ1-1; the D gene is possibly TRBD1 (6 bases). V gave up 1 base and J gave up 1 base, with 13 bases separating them. Germline loops: CDR1 LGHDT, CDR2 YNNKEL (reference sequence). The CDR3 runs 16 residues. The CDR3 spells CASSQAGGAPNTEAFF. The CDR3 nucleotides read TGTGCCAGCAGCCAAGCGGGGGGGGCGCCGAACACTGAAGCTTTCTTT.

The chain links TRBV18 to TRBJ2-7; possibly TRBD2 for D (5 bases). Germline lookup yields CDR1 KGHSH and CDR2 LQKENI. V lost 4 bases, J lost 1 base, and 17 bases lay in between. CDR3 length equals 16 residues. The CDR3 DNA follows: TGTGCCAGCTCACGATCGGGATTCTCAGGTTCCTACGAGCAGTACTTC. Translated: CASSRSGFSGSYEQYF.

The chain carries TRBV7-9 and TRBJ1-2; no firm D call. V shed 7 bases and J shed 4 bases, with 16 bases lying between them. Looked up from germline, CDR1 is SEHNR and CDR2 is FQNEAQ (reference sequence). The CDR3 sequence is 14 residues long. In nucleotides, the CDR3 is TGTGCCAGCACCCAGGCGGGAGGTGCCTATGGCTACACCTTC. Encoded protein: CASTQAGGAYGYTF.

In its sample, this clone was seen a few times. This chain joins TRBV11-2 and TRBJ2-1, with 9 bases matching TRBD2. The CDR3 has 15 amino acids. The ends lost 5 bases at V and 5 bases at J; junction bases unmatched: 7. Germline lookup yields CDR1 SGHAT and CDR2 FQNNGV. The CDR3 nucleotides are TGTGCCAGCAGCCCCAGAATAGCGGGGGACAATGAGCAGTTCTTC. Its protein is CASSPRIAGDNEQFF.

The rearrangement joins TRBV10-3 to TRBJ2-6, with TRBD1 identical over 9 bases. CDR1 and CDR2 (germline): ENHRY, SYGVKD. This CDR3 region has 17 residues. V gave up 4 bases and J gave up 3 bases; unmatched junction bases: 7. CDR3 nucleotides: TGTGCCATCAGTGCCGGGACAGGGACTGATGGGGCCAACGTCCTGACTTTC. Protein sequence: CAISAGTGTDGANVLTF.

CDR3 loop: CASSSVRDYNEQFF. The CDR3 bases are TGTGCCAGCAGCTCAGTTCGGGACTACAATGAGCAGTTCTTC. The chain links TRBV7-9 to TRBJ2-1; D may be TRBD2 (5 bases). This CDR3 is 14 amino acids long. Germline lookup yields CDR1 SEHNR and CDR2 FQNEAQ (reference sequence). Trimming stripped 4 bases from V and 3 bases from J, with 10 bases between.

This chain joins TRBV9 and TRBJ2-2; possibly TRBD2 for D (6 bases). The CDR3 length is 16 residues. Trimming removed 1 base at V and 0 bases at J, with 10 bases between. The V gene's germline CDR1 is SGDLS and CDR2 YYNGEE. DNA of the CDR3: TGTGCCAGCAGCGTAACTGGGACTCCGAACACCGGGGAGCTGTTTTTT. Translation: CASSVTGTPNTGELFF.

The chain combines TRBV6-5 with TRBJ2-3; TRBD2 matches 7 bases. J was trimmed by 5 bases and V by 11 bases; bases with no gene match: 10. Per germline, CDR1 MNHEY and CDR2 SVGAGI. This CDR3 region has 13 residues. This CDR3 is CAGNDGRGDTQYF. CDR3 bases: TGTGCCGGTAACGATGGGAGGGGAGATACGCAGTATTTT.

This clone has a handful of counts. V and J are TRBV7-2 and TRBJ1-2; no definite D call. CDR3 size: 13 residues. From germline, CDR1 is SGHTA and CDR2 FQGNSA. The V end lost 6 bases, the J end lost 6 bases, and 14 bases lay between the germline ends. The CDR3 is CASSPGPGDGYTF. The CDR3 DNA follows: TGTGCCAGCAGTCCCGGACCCGGGGATGGCTACACCTTC.

V gene TRBV10-3 combines with J gene TRBJ2-1, with TRBD1 matching over 7 bases. Trimming removed 7 bases from V and 5 bases from J; junction bases left unmatched: 5. Germline assignment: CDR1 ENHRY and CDR2 SYGVKD. The length of the CDR3 is 13 residues. The CDR3 loop is CAITKGQNNEQFF. Here the CDR3 DNA reads TGTGCCATCACCAAGGGACAGAACAATGAGCAGTTCTTC.

The chain joins TRBV4-2 to TRBJ2-3, with 8 bases that match TRBD2. This CDR3 has 16 amino acids. Germline assignment: CDR1 LGHNA and CDR2 YNFKEQ. V was clipped by 1 base and J by 5 bases; unmatched bases: 8. CDR3: CASSQARVAGLDTQYF. CDR3 bases: TGTGCCAGCAGCCAAGCCCGAGTAGCGGGGTTAGATACGCAGTATTTT.

The rearrangement uses TRBV2 and TRBJ1-4; the D is unclear. V dropped 4 bases and J dropped 0 bases, with 9 bases sitting between them. Germline CDR1 reads SNHLY; CDR2 reads FYNNEI. The CDR3 covers 15 residues. The CDR3 loop reads CASSGLAATNEKLFF. The CDR3 DNA reads as TGTGCCAGCAGTGGTCTAGCGGCAACTAATGAAAAACTGTTTTTT.

The V call is TRBV4-1, the J call TRBJ1-2, with 8 bases fitting TRBD1. This CDR3 spans 17 amino acids. Germline CDR1 MGHRA, CDR2 YSYEKL. J was trimmed by 7 bases and V by 0 bases; bases with no gene match: 13. The CDR3 sequence: CASSQDEIAQGAFGYTF. CDR3 in DNA: TGCGCCAGCAGCCAAGATGAGATCGCCCAGGGGGCGTTTGGCTACACCTTC.

This chain connects TRBV5-1 to TRBJ1-2, with a tentative D call TRBD1 (6 bases). The germline gives CDR1 SGHRS, CDR2 YFSETQ. The CDR3 is 16 amino acids. The ends were cut back, 4 bases at V and 0 bases at J, with 16 bases in the middle. The CDR3 sequence: CASSQDRPSSNYGYTF. As DNA, the CDR3 is TGCGCCAGCAGCCAGGACAGACCCTCCTCTAACTATGGCTACACCTTC.